One sample yielded the 20 T cell receptor beta chains listed below, sequenced in a study of cytomegalovirus exposure and HLA in healthy donors. The PCR contained 60 Vbeta and 13 Jbeta primers. The method was immunoSEQ multiplex PCR; TCRdb's version includes in-frame clones alone and lacks a portion of them. In all, the sample yields approximately 40,000 clones. The material sequenced was PBMCs. The receptors were sampled from a human donor in good health.

This chain uses TRBV9 with TRBJ2-1; a weak D match, TRBD1 (6 bases). The CDR3 has 14 amino acids. Germline CDR1 and CDR2: SGDLS and YYNGEE. Trimming pared 2 bases from V and 1 base from J, leaving 7 bases between. Written as DNA, the CDR3 is TGTGCCAGCAGCGTTACAGGGTCCTACAATGAGCAGTTCTTC. It codes for CASSVTGSYNEQFF.

The chain links TRBV7-9 to TRBJ1-4; TRBD1 matches at 11 bases. J was trimmed by 2 bases and V by 3 bases; bases with no gene match: 5. The CDR3 totals 17 residues. Germline V gene data show CDR1 as SEHNR and CDR2 as FQNEAQ (reference sequence). Here the CDR3 reads CASSLWTGGRTNEKLFF. The DNA of the CDR3 is TGTGCCAGCAGCTTGTGGACAGGGGGCCGGACTAATGAAAAACTGTTTTTT.

The V call is TRBV13, the J call TRBJ2-1; tentatively, D is TRBD1 (6 bases). V was trimmed by 4 bases and J by 6 bases, leaving 13 bases between them. This CDR3 region has 14 residues. Per the germline V gene, CDR1 is PRHDT and CDR2 is FYEKMQ (reference sequence). As DNA, the CDR3 is TGTGCCAGCAGCTCCAGGACAGTCAGCAATGAGCAGTTCTTC. It yields the protein CASSSRTVSNEQFF.

The rearrangement joins TRBV2 to TRBJ2-7; tentative D call: TRBD2 (6 bases). Trimming removed 8 bases at V and 0 bases at J, with 8 bases between. Germline V CDR1 and CDR2: SNHLY, FYNNEI. CDR3 length: 12 residues. CDR3 sequence (DNA): TGTGCCAGCCGGGGGAGCTCCTACGAGCAGTACTTC. Translating gives CASRGSSYEQYF.

The CDR3 coding sequence is TGCGCCAGCAGCCAAGGCAGTAGCGGGGGCGGGAATGAGCAGTTCTTC. This sequence encodes CASSQGSSGGGNEQFF. The rearrangement links TRBV4-1 to TRBJ2-1, with 9 bases fitting TRBD2. Germline assignment: CDR1 MGHRA and CDR2 YSYEKL. J lost 7 bases, V lost 1 base, and 8 bases had no gene match. The CDR3 contains 16 residues.

This chain links TRBV6-5 with TRBJ2-3; the match to TRBD2 covers 11 bases. Per germline, CDR1 MNHEY and CDR2 SVGAGI. J lost 8 bases, V lost 8 bases, and 9 bases had no gene match. The CDR3 loop spans 14 amino acids. CDR3 region: CASRIAGGPGTQYF. CDR3 in DNA: TGTGCCAGCCGGATAGCGGGGGGGCCGGGTACGCAGTATTTT.

The chain employs TRBV27 and TRBJ1-2; weak D call: TRBD1 (6 bases). The V and J ends lost 5 bases and 0 bases respectively, with 19 bases between them. Germline CDR1 MNHEY, CDR2 SMNVEV (reference sequence). CDR3 size: 17 residues. The CDR3 region is CASSVDRTQLANYGYTF. The CDR3 DNA sequence: TGTGCCAGCAGTGTCGACAGGACTCAGTTAGCTAACTATGGCTACACCTTC.

The rearrangement uses TRBV6-5 and TRBJ1-2; a weak D match, TRBD1 (6 bases). Germline values: CDR1 MNHEY, CDR2 SVGAGI. Trimming left V 2 bases short and J 7 bases short, with 20 bases between. This CDR3 comprises 16 residues. The CDR3, as DNA: TGTGCCAGCAGTTACGGACGGGGGGCACGTGGGGGTGGCTACACCTTC. Encoded protein: CASSYGRGARGGGYTF.

The chain carries TRBV5-4 and TRBJ1-1, with TRBD1 matching over 10 bases. Looked up from germline, CDR1 is SGHNT and CDR2 is YYREEE (reference sequence). The CDR3 extends over 15 amino acids. Losses at the gene ends were 3 bases for V and 3 bases for J; bases not matched to a gene: 5. CDR3 amino acids: CASSSRTGGYTEAFF. CDR3 coding DNA: TGTGCCAGCAGCTCGAGGACAGGGGGGTACACTGAAGCTTTCTTT.

CDR3 sequence (DNA): TGTGCCAGCAGTTCGAACGGTGCAACTAATGAAAAACTGTTTTTT. Residues: CASSSNGATNEKLFF. The rearrangement uses TRBV28 and TRBJ1-4; no definite D call. With 4 bases removed from V and 0 bases from J, the gap between germline ends came to 9 bases. CDR1 and CDR2 from the germline V gene are MDHEN and SYDVKM. The CDR3 is made up of 15 amino acids.

The rearrangement uses TRBV7-8 and TRBJ2-5; 10 bases line up with TRBD1. Germline CDR1 reads SGHVS; CDR2 reads FQNEAQ. With 5 bases clipped from V and 1 base from J, the junction kept 4 bases outside the gene matches. The CDR3 is made up of 15 amino acids. CDR3 sequence reads: CASSARDRGQETQYF. CDR3 bases: TGTGCCAGCAGCGCCCGGGACAGGGGCCAAGAGACCCAGTACTTC.

The chain couples TRBV7-3 to TRBJ1-1, with D maybe TRBD1 (6 bases). From germline, CDR1 is SGHTA and CDR2 FQGTGA. V dropped 5 bases and J dropped 8 bases, with 21 bases sitting between them. The length of the CDR3 is 15 residues. The CDR3 loop reads CASSAAGGGREEAFF. The CDR3 bases are TGTGCCAGCAGCGCCGCGGGAGGGGGGCGAGAAGAAGCTTTCTTT.

The chain joins TRBV19 to TRBJ2-6; TRBD2 might be the D (6 bases). The CDR3 length is 15 residues. Trimming took off 3 bases at V and 6 bases at J, with 12 bases between the two ends. The germline V gene has CDR1 LNHDA and CDR2 SQIVND (reference sequence). The CDR3 loop is CASSIGGLSANVLTF. The CDR3 DNA reads as TGTGCCAGTAGTATTGGGGGGTTGTCGGCCAACGTCCTGACTTTC.

The gene calls are TRBV29-1 and TRBJ1-1; D is ambiguous. V lost 5 bases, J lost 5 bases, and 9 bases lay in between. The length of the CDR3 is 11 residues. CDR1 SQVTM and CDR2 ANQGSEA come from the germline V gene. The DNA of the CDR3 is TGCAGCGTTTACCGAGGGACTGAAGCTTTCTTT. It is translated as CSVYRGTEAFF.

V usage is TRBV9 and J usage is TRBJ2-3; D gene ambiguous. V lost 0 bases and J lost 0, with 11 bases in between. CDR1 is SGDLS, CDR2 YYNGEE, per germline. The CDR3 runs 16 residues. The DNA of the CDR3 is TGTGCCAGCAGCGTAGACCCAGGAACAAGCACAGATACGCAGTATTTT. It translates to CASSVDPGTSTDTQYF.

The V and J genes are TRBV4-1 and TRBJ2-7; D remains ambiguous. The CDR3 loop spans 13 amino acids. CDR1 is MGHRA, CDR2 YSYEKL, per germline. Between the trimmed V and J ends, which lost 2 bases and 2 bases, there was a span of 7 bases. CDR3 coding DNA: TGCGCCAGCAGCCAACCCCCGGCCTACGAGCAGTACTTC. This encodes CASSQPPAYEQYF.

This chain's CDR3 is CASRRRTSATGELFF. DNA for the CDR3: TGTGCCAGCAGAAGAAGGACTAGCGCCACCGGGGAGCTGTTTTTT. This chain connects TRBV7-9 to TRBJ2-2; 9 bases agree with TRBD2. Looked up from germline, CDR1 is SEHNR and CDR2 is FQNEAQ (reference sequence). Losses at the gene ends were 6 bases for V and 4 bases for J; bases not matched to a gene: 6. This CDR3 comprises 15 residues.

The chain uses TRBV7-9 and TRBJ2-1, with D unresolved. Germline CDR1 is SEHNR and CDR2 is FQNEAQ (reference sequence). The V and J ends lost 3 bases and 3 bases respectively, with 9 bases between them. The CDR3 runs to 14 residues. The CDR3 sequence: CASSLGRRYNEQFF. For the CDR3, the DNA is TGTGCCAGCAGCTTGGGCAGGCGCTACAATGAGCAGTTCTTC.

V usage is TRBV6-5 and J usage is TRBJ2-5, with D tentatively TRBD2 (6 bases). Looked up from germline, CDR1 is MNHEY and CDR2 is SVGAGI. Trimming removed 5 bases at V and 4 bases at J, with 14 bases between. This CDR3 has 14 amino acids. CDR3 nucleotide sequence: TGTGCCAGCAGTACCGGAGGGTTCGCAGAGACCCAGTACTTC. As protein: CASSTGGFAETQYF.

The chain links TRBV5-1 to TRBJ2-7; 8 bases map to TRBD2. This CDR3 spans 15 amino acids. Trimming removed 4 bases from V and 3 bases from J; junction bases left unmatched: 9. Germline V gene data show CDR1 as SGHRS and CDR2 as YFSETQ. Here the CDR3 reads CASSPGGTGGYEQYF. The DNA of the CDR3 is TGCGCCAGCAGCCCGGGAGGGACCGGGGGCTACGAGCAGTACTTC.